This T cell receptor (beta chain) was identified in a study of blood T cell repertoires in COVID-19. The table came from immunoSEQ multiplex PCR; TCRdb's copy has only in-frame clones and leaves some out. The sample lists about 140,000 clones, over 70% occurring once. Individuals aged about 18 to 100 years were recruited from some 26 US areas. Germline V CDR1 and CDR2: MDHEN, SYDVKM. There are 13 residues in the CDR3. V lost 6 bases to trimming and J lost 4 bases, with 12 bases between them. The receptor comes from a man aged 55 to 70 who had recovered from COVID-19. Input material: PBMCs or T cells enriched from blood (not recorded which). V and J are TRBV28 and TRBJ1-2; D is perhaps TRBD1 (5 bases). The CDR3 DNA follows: TGTGCCAGCAGACGGCCGGGGGTCTATGGCTACACCTTC. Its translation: CASRRPGVYGYTF.